This T cell receptor (beta chain) was observed in a study of T cells in Graves' hyperthyroidism and ophthalmopathy. RNA transcripts gave rise to amplified TCR beta CDR3 regions. The TCR CDR3 first-round RT-PCR relied on the HTBI primer set. TCRdb re-derived calls from the multiplex PCR reads in MiXCR, one entry per CDR3 protein. The sample yields fewer than 900,000 distinct CDR3 sequences, 15% to 20% seen once. Germline V gene lookup returns CDR1 SNHLY and CDR2 FYNNEI. The CDR3 has 16 amino acids. The V and J ends lost 3 bases and 2 bases, in that order; junction bases with no gene match: 5. This clonotype occurred many times.

The chain employs TRBV2 and TRBJ2-7; TRBD1 aligns across 12 bases. The sequence derives from a woman aged 45 to 65 with Graves' hyperthyroidism that later progressed to Graves' ophthalmopathy. The sample taken for sequencing was blood. CDR3 sequence (DNA): TGTGCCAGCAGTGACCCGGGACAGGGGGCAGCCTACGAGCAGTACTTC. Its protein product is CASSDPGQGAAYEQYF.